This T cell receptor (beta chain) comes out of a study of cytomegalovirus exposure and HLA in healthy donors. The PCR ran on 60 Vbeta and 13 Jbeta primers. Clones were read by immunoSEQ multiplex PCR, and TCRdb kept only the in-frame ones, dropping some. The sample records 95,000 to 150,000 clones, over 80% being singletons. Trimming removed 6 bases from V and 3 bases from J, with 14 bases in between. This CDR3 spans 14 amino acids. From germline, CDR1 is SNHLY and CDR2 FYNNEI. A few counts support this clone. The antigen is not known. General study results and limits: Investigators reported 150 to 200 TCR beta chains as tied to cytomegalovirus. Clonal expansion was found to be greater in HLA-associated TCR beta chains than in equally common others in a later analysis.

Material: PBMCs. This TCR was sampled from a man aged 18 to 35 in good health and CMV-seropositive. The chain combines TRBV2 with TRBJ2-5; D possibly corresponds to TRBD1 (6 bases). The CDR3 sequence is CASRSRTAKETQYF. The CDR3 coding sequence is TGTGCCAGCAGATCTAGGACAGCGAAAGAGACCCAGTACTTC.